The entry below gives a single T cell receptor beta chain sequence along with its context. Its antigen is undetermined. The data belong to a study of T-cell memory formation after mild COVID-19. Study-wide context: Each donor largely had its own TCR clusters.

Study-level findings and limits: Clones that shrank (day 15 to 85) were balanced CD4/CD8, whereas later expanders leaned CD4+. Confirmation was lacking for SARS-CoV-2 specificity of second-wave clones that peaked on day 37. Among CD4+ contracting clones, most were CM and EM, and CD8+ ones EMRA.

In TCRdb, the 5' RACE reads were re-called with MiXCR into one record per CDR3 protein. Here the sample spans about 440,000 distinct CDR3 sequences, roughly 20% being singletons. The sequenced sample was PBMCs or a T cell subset sorted from them (not recorded which). This TCR derives from an adult woman who had mild COVID-19 (a few samples of this study predate the infection). Cell type and time point are not known.

The CDR3 reads CATSESFTDTQYF. CDR3 DNA sequence: TGTGCCACCAGTGAGTCTTTCACAGATACGCAGTATTTT. The chain joins TRBV24-1 to TRBJ2-3; D is uncertain. Trimming took off 4 bases at V and 2 bases at J, with 6 bases between the two ends. The CDR3 covers 13 residues. CDR1 KGHDR and CDR2 SFDVKD come from the germline V gene.